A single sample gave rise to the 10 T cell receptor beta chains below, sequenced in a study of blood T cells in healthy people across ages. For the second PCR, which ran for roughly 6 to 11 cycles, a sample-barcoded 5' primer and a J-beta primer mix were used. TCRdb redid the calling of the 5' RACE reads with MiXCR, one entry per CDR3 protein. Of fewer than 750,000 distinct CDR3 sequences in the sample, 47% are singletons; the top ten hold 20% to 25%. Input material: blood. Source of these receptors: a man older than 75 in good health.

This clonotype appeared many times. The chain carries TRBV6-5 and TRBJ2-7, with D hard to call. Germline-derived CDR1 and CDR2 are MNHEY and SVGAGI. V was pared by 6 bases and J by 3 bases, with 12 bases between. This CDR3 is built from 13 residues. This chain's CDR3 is CASRHPVSYEQYF. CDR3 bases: TGTGCCAGCAGGCATCCAGTGAGCTACGAGCAGTACTTC.

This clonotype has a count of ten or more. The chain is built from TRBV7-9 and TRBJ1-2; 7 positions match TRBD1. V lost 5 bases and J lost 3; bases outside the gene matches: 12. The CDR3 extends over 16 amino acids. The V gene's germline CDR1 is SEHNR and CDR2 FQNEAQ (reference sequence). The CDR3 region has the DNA TGTGCCAGCAGCAGAGGGACAGCCAGCAACGACTATGGCTACACCTTC. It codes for CASSRGTASNDYGYTF.

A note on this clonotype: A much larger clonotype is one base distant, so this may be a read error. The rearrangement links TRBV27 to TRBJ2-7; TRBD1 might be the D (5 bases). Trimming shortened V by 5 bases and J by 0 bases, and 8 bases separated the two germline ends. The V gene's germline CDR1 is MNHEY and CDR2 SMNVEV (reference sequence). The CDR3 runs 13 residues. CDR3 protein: CASSVDNSYEQYF. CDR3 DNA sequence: TGTGCCAGCAGTGTGGACAACTCCTACGAGCAGTACTTC.

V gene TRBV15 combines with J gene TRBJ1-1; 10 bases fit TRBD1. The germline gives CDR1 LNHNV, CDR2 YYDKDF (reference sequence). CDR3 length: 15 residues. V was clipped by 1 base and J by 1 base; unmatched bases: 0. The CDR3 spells CATSRGDRGNTEAFF. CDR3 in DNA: TGTGCCACCAGCAGAGGGGACAGGGGGAACACTGAAGCTTTCTTT.

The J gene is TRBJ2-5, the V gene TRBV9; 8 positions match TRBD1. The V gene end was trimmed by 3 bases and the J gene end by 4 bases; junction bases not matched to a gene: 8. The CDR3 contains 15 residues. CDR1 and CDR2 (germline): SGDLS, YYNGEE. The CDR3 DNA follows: TGTGCCAGCAGCGCCGGCCTCAGGGGGCCAGAGACCCAGTACTTC. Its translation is CASSAGLRGPETQYF.

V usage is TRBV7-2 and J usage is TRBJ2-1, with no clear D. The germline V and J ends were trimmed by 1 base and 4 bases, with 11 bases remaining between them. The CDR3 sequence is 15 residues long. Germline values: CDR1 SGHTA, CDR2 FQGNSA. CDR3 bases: TGTGCCAGCAGCTTAGGGCGTATTCCGTACAATGAGCAGTTCTTC. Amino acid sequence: CASSLGRIPYNEQFF. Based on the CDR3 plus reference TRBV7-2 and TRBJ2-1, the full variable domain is GAGVSQSPSNKVTEKGKDVELRCDPISGHTALYWYRQSLGQGLEFLIYFQGNSAPDKSGLPSDRFSAERTGGSVSTLTIQRTQQEDSAVYLCASSLGRIPYNEQFFGPGTRLTVL.

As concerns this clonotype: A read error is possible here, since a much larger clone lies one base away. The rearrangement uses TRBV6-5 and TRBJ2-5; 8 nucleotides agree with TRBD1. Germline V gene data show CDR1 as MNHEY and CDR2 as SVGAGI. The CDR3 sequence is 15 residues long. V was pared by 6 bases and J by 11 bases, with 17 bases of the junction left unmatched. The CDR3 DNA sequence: TGTGCCAGCAGCCAGACCGGGACAGGAGCCTACGGGCAGTACTTC. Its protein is CASSQTGTGAYGQYF.

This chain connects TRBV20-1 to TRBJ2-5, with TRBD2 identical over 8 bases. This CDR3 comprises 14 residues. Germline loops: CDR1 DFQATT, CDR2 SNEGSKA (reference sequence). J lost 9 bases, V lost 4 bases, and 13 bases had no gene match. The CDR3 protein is CSAKREGLAGAQYF. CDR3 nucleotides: TGCAGTGCTAAGCGTGAAGGACTAGCAGGGGCCCAGTACTTC.

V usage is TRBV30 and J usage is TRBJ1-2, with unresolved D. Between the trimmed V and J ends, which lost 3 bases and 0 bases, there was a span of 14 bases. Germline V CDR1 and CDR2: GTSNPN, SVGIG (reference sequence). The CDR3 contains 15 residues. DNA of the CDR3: TGTGCCTGGAGCGTACACGGGAGCCCTAACTATGGCTACACCTTC. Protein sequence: CAWSVHGSPNYGYTF.

The CDR3, as DNA: TGCAGTGCTAGGGGGGGGGCAGTATCTCTCGAGCAGTACTTC. Amino acid sequence: CSARGGAVSLEQYF. The chain joins TRBV20-1 to TRBJ2-7; tentative D call: TRBD2 (7 bases). Germline-derived CDR1 and CDR2 are DFQATT and SNEGSKA (reference sequence). Deletions cut 3 bases from V and 6 bases from J, with 18 bases between. The CDR3 totals 14 residues.